A selection of T cell receptor beta chains follows, all from one sample in a study of blood T cell repertoires in COVID-19. Assay: immunoSEQ multiplex PCR; the TCRdb copy retains only in-frame clones and omits some. The sample carries about 150,000 clones, 81% recorded once. The sample comprised peripheral blood. These receptors all come from a woman aged 55-69 years with active or convalescent COVID-19. The CDR3 runs from the conserved cysteine through the conserved F or W. The D gene is left open where the match is weak. The size entry is marked missing in some rows and otherwise reads once, few, many or a size class.

j_call,clone_size,d_call,v_call,cdr3_aa,cdr3_nt
TRBJ1-4,.,.,TRBV5-4,CASSLDGRVGEKLFF,TGTGCCAGCAGCTTGGATGGCAGGGTTGGGGAAAAACTGTTTTTT
TRBJ1-2,.,TRBD1,TRBV24-1,CATSVPGQVYGYTF,TGTGCCACCAGCGTTCCGGGACAGGTGTATGGCTACACCTTC
TRBJ1-2,once,.,TRBV7-8,CASSFASTGGYTF,TGTGCCAGCAGCTTCGCAAGTACTGGTGGCTACACCTTC
TRBJ2-5,.,TRBD2,TRBV16,CASSQYRIAGGAKETQYF,TGTGCCAGCAGCCAATACCGAATAGCGGGAGGTGCCAAAGAGACCCAGTACTTC
TRBJ1-4,.,.,TRBV19,CASSSEAGTNEKLFF,TGTGCCAGTAGTTCGGAGGCAGGCACTAATGAAAAACTGTTTTTT
TRBJ2-2,.,TRBD2,TRBV7-3,CASSLLAEGTGELFF,TGTGCCAGCAGCTTACTAGCGGAGGGCACCGGGGAGCTGTTTTTT
TRBJ1-2,.,.,TRBV11-1,CASSPNRVSNYGYTF,TGTGCCAGCAGCCCAAACCGGGTCTCTAACTATGGCTACACCTTC
TRBJ2-5,.,TRBD2,TRBV9,CASLLASGGYQETQYF,TGTGCCAGCTTGCTCGCTAGCGGGGGGTACCAAGAGACCCAGTACTTC
TRBJ1-1,.,TRBD1,TRBV7-2,CASSPRTGWNTEAFF,TGTGCCAGCAGCCCTCGGACAGGGTGGAACACTGAAGCTTTCTTT
TRBJ2-7,.,.,TRBV4-3,CASSQDQGTYEQYF,TGCGCCAGCAGCCAAGATCAGGGGACCTACGAGCAGTACTTC
TRBJ2-5,.,.,TRBV10-3,CASSTNLETQYF,TGTGCCAGCAGTACTAATTTGGAGACCCAGTACTTC
TRBJ1-1,.,.,TRBV28,CASSLPGMNTEAFF,TGTGCCAGCAGCCTACCCGGGATGAACACTGAAGCTTTCTTT
TRBJ2-3,once,.,TRBV5-1,CASSGGTVRDTQYF,TGCGCCAGCAGCGGGGGGACCGTTCGGGATACGCAGTATTTT
TRBJ1-2,.,TRBD1,TRBV7-2,CASSLWGQSGYTF,TGTGCCAGCAGCTTATGGGGACAGTCTGGCTACACCTTC
TRBJ2-3,once,TRBD1,TRBV4-1,CASSQPGTGADTQYF,TGCGCCAGCAGCCAACCCGGGACAGGAGCAGATACGCAGTATTTT
TRBJ1-2,once,.,TRBV7-9,CASSLEQGHGYTF,TGTGCCAGCAGCTTAGAACAGGGCCATGGCTACACCTTC
TRBJ2-3,.,.,TRBV10-3,CAIRHGTLSPDTQYF,TGTGCCATCAGACACGGGACTCTCTCGCCAGATACGCAGTATTTT
TRBJ1-1,.,.,TRBV5-5,CASSGEGVGNTEAFF,TGTGCCAGCAGCGGGGAGGGGGTAGGGAACACTGAAGCTTTCTTT
TRBJ1-4,.,TRBD1,TRBV11-2,CASSLPGQGTKLFF,TGTGCCAGCAGCTTACCCGGACAGGGAACCAAACTGTTTTTT
TRBJ2-7,.,.,TRBV5-4,CASSSPLPYEQYF,TGTGCCAGCAGCTCCCCACTTCCCTACGAGCAGTACTTC
TRBJ2-3,many,.,TRBV4-1,CASSQGWGGRDTQYF,TGCGCCAGCAGCCAAGGGTGGGGGGGGCGAGATACGCAGTATTTT
TRBJ2-2,.,TRBD2,TRBV10-2,CASSDLLAGDNGELFF,TGCGCCAGCAGTGATCTGCTAGCGGGGGATAACGGGGAGCTGTTTTTT
TRBJ1-1,.,.,TRBV5-4,CASSPGSGMNTEAFF,TGTGCCAGCAGCCCCGGGAGCGGGATGAACACTGAAGCTTTCTTT
TRBJ2-6,.,.,TRBV6-4,CASSAQGSGANVLTF,TGTGCCAGCAGTGCCCAGGGGTCTGGGGCCAACGTCCTGACTTTC
TRBJ2-5,.,TRBD1,TRBV18,CASSVDRGEVNQETQYF,TGTGCCAGCTCAGTCGACAGGGGTGAAGTAAACCAAGAGACCCAGTACTTC
TRBJ2-1,.,TRBD2,TRBV29-1,CSVATSGGAKNEQFF,TGCAGCGTTGCAACTAGCGGGGGGGCTAAGAATGAGCAGTTCTTC
TRBJ1-5,.,.,TRBV6-2/TRBV6-3,CASSYYLGGINQPQHF,TGTGCCAGCAGTTACTACCTAGGGGGAATCAATCAGCCCCAGCATTTT
TRBJ2-5,.,TRBD1,TRBV5-1,CASSLGQEAGQETQYF,TGCGCCAGCAGCCTTGGACAGGAGGCCGGGCAAGAGACCCAGTACTTC
TRBJ2-1,few,TRBD2,TRBV24-1,CATSDFERGAYNEQFF,TGTGCCACCAGTGATTTTGAGCGGGGGGCCTACAATGAGCAGTTCTTC
TRBJ1-2,.,.,TRBV10-2,CASSGRESSFGGYTF,TGCGCCAGCAGTGGTCGTGAGTCCTCCTTCGGTGGCTACACCTTC
TRBJ1-1,.,.,TRBV6-5,CASKREGTEAFF,TGTGCCAGCAAGCGGGAAGGAACTGAAGCTTTCTTT
TRBJ2-5,.,.,TRBV5-4,CASSHIYRSETQYF,TGTGCCAGCAGCCACATTTACAGATCGGAGACCCAGTACTTC
TRBJ2-1,.,.,TRBV7-2,CASSSGTGLAGYEQFF,TGTGCCAGCAGCTCCGGGACAGGGCTAGCGGGTTATGAGCAGTTCTTC
TRBJ1-1,.,TRBD1,TRBV13,CASRPSGGVTEAFF,TGTGCCAGCAGGCCTTCAGGGGGAGTCACTGAAGCTTTCTTT
TRBJ2-3,.,.,TRBV19,CASSRLSTSTDTQYF,TGTGCCAGTAGTAGACTGTCTACTAGCACAGATACGCAGTATTTT
TRBJ1-5,.,TRBD1,TRBV10-1,CASSLQGDQPQHF,TGCGCCAGCAGCCTACAGGGGGATCAGCCCCAGCATTTT
TRBJ2-7,.,TRBD1,TRBV9,CASSGPTGLSEQYF,TGTGCCAGCAGCGGACCGACAGGGCTCAGCGAGCAGTACTTC
TRBJ1-2,.,TRBD1,TRBV3-1/TRBV3-2,CASSQLTGVDGYTF,TGTGCCAGCAGCCAACTAACAGGGGTTGATGGCTACACCTTC
TRBJ2-7,few,TRBD2,TRBV5-6,CASSLRLAGAWEQYF,TGTGCCAGCAGCCTACGACTAGCGGGTGCTTGGGAGCAGTACTTC
TRBJ2-6,few,TRBD2,TRBV28,CATPRGGSSGANVLTF,TGTGCCACCCCCCGCGGGGGGAGTTCTGGGGCCAACGTCCTGACTTTC
TRBJ2-3,.,TRBD2,TRBV28,CASSFPKRGLDTQYF,TGTGCCAGCAGTTTCCCGAAGCGGGGATTGGATACGCAGTATTTT
TRBJ1-6,.,TRBD1,TRBV28,CASGDRESPLHF,TGTGCCAGCGGGGACAGGGAATCACCCCTCCACTTT
TRBJ2-1,once,TRBD1,TRBV7-9,CASSWGQGGWGDEQFF,TGTGCCAGCAGCTGGGGACAGGGTGGATGGGGTGATGAGCAGTTCTTC
TRBJ2-7,.,TRBD2,TRBV5-6,CASSLMTSGIDEQYF,TGTGCCAGCAGCTTGATGACTAGCGGGATCGACGAGCAGTACTTC
TRBJ1-5,.,.,TRBV5-6,CASSSRQRDSNQPQHF,TGTGCCAGCAGCTCCCGACAGAGAGATAGCAATCAGCCCCAGCATTTT
TRBJ1-1,once,.,TRBV24-1,CATSGAVNTEAFF,TGTGCCACCAGTGGGGCAGTGAACACTGAAGCTTTCTTT
TRBJ2-5,.,TRBD1,TRBV9,CASSFGTGARETQYF,TGTGCCAGCAGCTTCGGAACAGGGGCCAGAGAGACCCAGTACTTC